This TCR beta chain was sequenced in a study of blood T cells in healthy people across ages. Broader study findings: Measured against age, TCR beta diversity per million T cells decreased in a roughly linear manner.

With respect to this clonotype: The antigen is undetermined.

PCR was performed a second time for roughly 7 to 11 cycles using a sample-barcoded 5' primer and a J-beta primer mix. TCRdb re-derived calls from the 5' RACE reads in MiXCR, one entry per CDR3 protein. The sample yields around 1,500,000 distinct CDR3 sequences, roughly 30% seen once. Trimming took off 8 bases at V and 4 bases at J, with 16 bases between the two ends. The CDR3 runs to 14 residues. CDR1 is MNHEY and CDR2 is SVGEGT in the germline V gene. Sequenced sample: blood. V is TRBV6-2 or TRBV6-3 and J is TRBJ2-3; D is perhaps TRBD2 (6 bases). The receptor was isolated from a woman aged 30 to 39 in good health. The CDR3 sequence: CASLPGGTSDTQYF. The CDR3 DNA follows: TGTGCCAGCCTCCCCGGCGGGACGTCAGATACGCAGTATTTT.